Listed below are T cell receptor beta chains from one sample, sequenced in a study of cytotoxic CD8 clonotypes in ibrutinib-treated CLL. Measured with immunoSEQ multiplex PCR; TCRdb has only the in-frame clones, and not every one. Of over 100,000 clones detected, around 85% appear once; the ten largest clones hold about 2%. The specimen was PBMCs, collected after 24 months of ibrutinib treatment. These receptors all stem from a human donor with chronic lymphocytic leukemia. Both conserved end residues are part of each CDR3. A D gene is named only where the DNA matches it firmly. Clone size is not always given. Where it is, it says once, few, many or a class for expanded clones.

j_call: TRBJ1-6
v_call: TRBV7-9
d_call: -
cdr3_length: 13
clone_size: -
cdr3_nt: TGTGCCAGCAGCTTAGCGCAGGAATCACCCCTCCACTTT
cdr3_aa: CASSLAQESPLHF

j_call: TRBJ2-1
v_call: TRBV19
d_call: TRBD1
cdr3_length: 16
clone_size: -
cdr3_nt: TGTGCCAGTAGTGCGCACAGGGGGCAATCCTACAATGAGCAGTTCTTC
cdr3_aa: CASSAHRGQSYNEQFF

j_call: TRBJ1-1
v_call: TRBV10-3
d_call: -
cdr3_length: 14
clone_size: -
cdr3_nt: TGTGCCACCCAGGTTGGGGGAGGCAACACTGAAGCTTTCTTT
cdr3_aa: CATQVGGGNTEAFF

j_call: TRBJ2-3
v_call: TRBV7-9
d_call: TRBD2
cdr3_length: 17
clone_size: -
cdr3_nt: TGTGCCAGCAGCTTAGGTACTAGCGGGGGAAGCACAGATACGCAGTATTTT
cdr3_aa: CASSLGTSGGSTDTQYF

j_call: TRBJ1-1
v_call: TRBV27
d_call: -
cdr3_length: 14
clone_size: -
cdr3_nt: TGTGCCAGCAGTTCCCCCGGGGTGAACACTGAAGCTTTCTTT
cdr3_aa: CASSSPGVNTEAFF

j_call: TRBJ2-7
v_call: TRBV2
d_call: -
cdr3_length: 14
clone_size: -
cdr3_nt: TGTGCCAGCAGGGATGATGAGAGCTCCTACGAGCAGTACTTC
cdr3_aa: CASRDDESSYEQYF

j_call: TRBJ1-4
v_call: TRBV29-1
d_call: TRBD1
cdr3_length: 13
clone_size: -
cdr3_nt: TGCAGCGTTGAGGTAGGGGGCGTTGAAAAACTGTTTTTT
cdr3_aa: CSVEVGGVEKLFF

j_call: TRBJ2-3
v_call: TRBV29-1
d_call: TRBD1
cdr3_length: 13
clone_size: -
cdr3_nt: TGCAGCGTTGTAGACAGGGTAGCAGATACGCAGTATTTT
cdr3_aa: CSVVDRVADTQYF

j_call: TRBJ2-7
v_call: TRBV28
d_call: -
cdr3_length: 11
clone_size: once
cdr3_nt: TGTGCCAGCAGTTTATGGGCAGGGCTGTACTTC
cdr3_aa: CASSLWAGLYF

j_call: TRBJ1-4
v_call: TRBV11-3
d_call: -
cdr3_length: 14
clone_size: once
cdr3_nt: TGTGCCAGCAGCCAGGGCCCAGGAAATGAAAAACTGTTTTTT
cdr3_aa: CASSQGPGNEKLFF

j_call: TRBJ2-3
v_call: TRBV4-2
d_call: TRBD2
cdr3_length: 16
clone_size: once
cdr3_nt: TGTGCCAGCAGCCAAGGGACTAGCGGGATTGTAGATACGCAGTATTTT
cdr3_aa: CASSQGTSGIVDTQYF

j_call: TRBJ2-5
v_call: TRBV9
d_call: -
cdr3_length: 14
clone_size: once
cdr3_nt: TGTGCCAGCAGCGTAGCGGGAAAGGAAGAGACCCAGTACTTC
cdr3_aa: CASSVAGKEETQYF

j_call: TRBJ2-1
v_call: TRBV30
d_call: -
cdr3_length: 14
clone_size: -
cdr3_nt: TGTGCCTGGAGACGCGAGAGCTCCTACAATGAGCAGTTCTTC
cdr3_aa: CAWRRESSYNEQFF

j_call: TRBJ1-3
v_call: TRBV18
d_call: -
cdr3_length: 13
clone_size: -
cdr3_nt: TGTGCCAGCTCACCTGACTCTGGAAACACCATATATTTT
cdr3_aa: CASSPDSGNTIYF

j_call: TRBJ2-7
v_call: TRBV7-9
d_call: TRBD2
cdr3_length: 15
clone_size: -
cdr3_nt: TGTGCCAGCAGCTTAGTGAGTGCGGGAGTCAACGAGCAGTACTTC
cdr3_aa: CASSLVSAGVNEQYF

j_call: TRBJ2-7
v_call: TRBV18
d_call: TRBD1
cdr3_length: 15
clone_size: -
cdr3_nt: TGTGCCAGCTCACCACAGGAGGGACAGGGCTACGAGCAGTACTTC
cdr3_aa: CASSPQEGQGYEQYF

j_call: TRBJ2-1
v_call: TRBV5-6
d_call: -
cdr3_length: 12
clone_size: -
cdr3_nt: TGTGCCAGCAGCTTGGTTCTACATGAGCAGTTCTTC
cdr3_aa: CASSLVLHEQFF